This TCR beta chain was identified in a study of T cell responses to AZD1222 COVID-19 vaccine. The ends were cut back, 5 bases at V and 6 bases at J, with 7 bases in the middle. Per the germline V gene, CDR1 is SGHTA and CDR2 is FQGTGA. This CDR3 is 12 amino acids long. This table comes from immunoSEQ multiplex PCR, and its TCRdb copy is limited to in-frame clones, with some not included. Among 60,000 to 80,000 clones listed, around nine tenths were seen once. The source was peripheral blood, collected on day 0 of AZD1222 vaccination. The sequence derives from an adult in good health. The chain is built from TRBV7-3 and TRBJ2-2; D unresolved. The DNA for the CDR3 is TGTGCCAGCAGCCCGTCCTCCGGGGAGCTGTTTTTT. Protein: CASSPSSGELFF.